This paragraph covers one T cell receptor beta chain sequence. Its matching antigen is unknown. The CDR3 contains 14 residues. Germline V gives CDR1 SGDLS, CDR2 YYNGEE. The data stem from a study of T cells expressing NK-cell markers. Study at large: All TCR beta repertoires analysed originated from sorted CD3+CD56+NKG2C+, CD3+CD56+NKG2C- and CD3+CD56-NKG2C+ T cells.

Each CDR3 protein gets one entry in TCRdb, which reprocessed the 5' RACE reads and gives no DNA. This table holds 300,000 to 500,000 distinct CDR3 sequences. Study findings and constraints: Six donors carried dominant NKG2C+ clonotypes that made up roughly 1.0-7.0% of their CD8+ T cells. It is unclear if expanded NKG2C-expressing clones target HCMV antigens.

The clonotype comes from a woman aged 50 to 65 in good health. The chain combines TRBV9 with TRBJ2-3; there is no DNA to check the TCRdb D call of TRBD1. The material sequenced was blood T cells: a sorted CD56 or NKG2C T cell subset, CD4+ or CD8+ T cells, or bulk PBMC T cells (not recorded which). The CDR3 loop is CASSNTPGHDTQYF.